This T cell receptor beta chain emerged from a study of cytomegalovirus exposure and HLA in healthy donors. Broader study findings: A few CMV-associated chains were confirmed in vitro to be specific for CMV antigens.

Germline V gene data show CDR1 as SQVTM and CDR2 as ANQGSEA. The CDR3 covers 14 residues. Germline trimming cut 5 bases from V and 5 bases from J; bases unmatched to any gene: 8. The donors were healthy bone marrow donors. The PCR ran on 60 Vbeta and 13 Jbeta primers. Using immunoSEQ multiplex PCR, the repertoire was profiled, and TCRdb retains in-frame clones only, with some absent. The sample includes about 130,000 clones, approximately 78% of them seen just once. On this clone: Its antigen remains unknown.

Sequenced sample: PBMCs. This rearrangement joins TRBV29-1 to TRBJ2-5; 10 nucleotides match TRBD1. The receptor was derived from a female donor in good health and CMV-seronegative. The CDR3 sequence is CSVLDRGRQETQYF. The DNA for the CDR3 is TGCAGCGTTCTAGACAGGGGGCGCCAGGAGACCCAGTACTTC.